These 19 T cell receptor beta chains were sequenced from one sample in a study of cytomegalovirus exposure and HLA in healthy donors. Only in-frame clones appear in the TCRdb table, and some are missing; sequencing was by immunoSEQ multiplex PCR. Among some 98,000 clones listed, around nine tenths were seen once. The sample comprised PBMCs. The receptors come from a woman aged 30 to 39 in good health and CMV-seronegative.

The chain couples TRBV5-1 to TRBJ2-5, with TRBD1 as a possible D gene (6 bases). This CDR3 region has 17 residues. Trimming shortened V by 3 bases and J by 4 bases, and 22 bases separated the two germline ends. The germline V gene encodes CDR1 SGHRS and CDR2 YFSETQ. The CDR3 DNA reads as TGCGCCAGCAGCTCATCGGACAGATTCCCTGGACGAGAGACCCAGTACTTC. Translation: CASSSSDRFPGRETQYF.

J is TRBJ1-2 and V is TRBV27; D unclear. The CDR3 has 13 residues. Trimming cost V 3 bases and J 2 bases, with 7 bases left between them. Per the germline V gene, CDR1 is MNHEY and CDR2 is SMNVEV (reference sequence). The CDR3, as DNA: TGTGCCAGCAGTTTGGGCGAGAACTATGGCTACACCTTC. Amino acids: CASSLGENYGYTF.

CDR3: CASSLGGLRDTQYF. DNA for the CDR3: TGTGCCAGCAGCTTAGGGGGCTTAAGGGATACGCAGTATTTT. This chain joins TRBV5-5 and TRBJ2-3, with TRBD1 identical over 7 bases. CDR1 and CDR2 from the germline V gene are SGHKS and YYEKEE (reference sequence). The length of the CDR3 is 14 residues. V gave up 2 bases and J gave up 6 bases; unmatched junction bases: 6.

The rearrangement joins TRBV5-6 to TRBJ1-5, with D perhaps TRBD1 (5 bases). CDR1 is SGHDT, CDR2 YYEEEE, per germline. This CDR3 is built from 13 residues. V shed 2 bases and J shed 7 bases, with 10 bases lying between them. The CDR3: CASSLGVEQPQHF. The CDR3 nucleotides are TGTGCCAGCAGCTTAGGGGTCGAACAGCCCCAGCATTTT.

The rearrangement uses TRBV5-1 and TRBJ1-2; TRBD1 matches at 7 bases. CDR3 length equals 13 residues. From germline, CDR1 is SGHRS and CDR2 YFSETQ. With 5 bases clipped from V and 5 bases from J, the junction kept 6 bases outside the gene matches. The CDR3 nucleotides are TGCGCCAGCAGTTCCGACAGGGTATATGGCTACACCTTC. Protein: CASSSDRVYGYTF.

This sequence joins TRBV18 and TRBJ2-3; 11 positions agree with TRBD1. V shed 4 bases and J 1 base; nucleotides not matched to a gene: 1. In germline, CDR1 is KGHSH, CDR2 LQKENI. The CDR3 has 15 amino acids. In DNA form, the CDR3 reads TGTGCCAGCTCACAGGGACAGGGGGGCACAGATACGCAGTATTTT. This translates into CASSQGQGGTDTQYF.

V is TRBV7-9 and J is TRBJ1-2; 7 bases align to TRBD1. This CDR3 region has 16 residues. After removal of 0 bases from V and 4 bases from J, the junction contained 8 bases not matched to a gene. Germline CDR1 reads SEHNR; CDR2 reads FQNEAQ (reference sequence). The CDR3 is CASSLAVQGGFYGYTF. The CDR3 region has the DNA TGTGCCAGCAGCTTAGCGGTTCAAGGGGGCTTCTATGGCTACACCTTC.

This sequence joins TRBV28 and TRBJ1-1; 7 nucleotides align to TRBD1. After removal of 6 bases from V and 3 bases from J, the junction contained 7 bases not matched to a gene. The CDR3 spans 14 residues. Germline V gene lookup returns CDR1 MDHEN and CDR2 SYDVKM. CDR3 loop: CASRPTGYDTEAFF. CDR3 coding DNA: TGTGCCAGCAGACCGACAGGGTACGACACTGAAGCTTTCTTT.

V gene TRBV4-3 combines with J gene TRBJ1-2; D uncertain. Trimming pared 3 bases from V and 5 bases from J, leaving 10 bases between. The CDR3 has 13 amino acids. The V gene's germline CDR1 is LGHNA and CDR2 YSLEER. The CDR3 bases are TGCGCCAGCAGCCACCCGGAGGGTTATGGCTACACCTTC. Encoded protein: CASSHPEGYGYTF.

The rearrangement joins TRBV28 to TRBJ2-2, with 7 bases aligning to TRBD2. The junction had 11 bases not matched to a gene; V was cut back by 6 bases and J by 4 bases. This CDR3 has 16 amino acids. CDR1 and CDR2 (germline): MDHEN, SYDVKM. The CDR3 bases are TGTGCCAGCAGGCTCAGTGGGGGGGGTGGCACCGGGGAGCTGTTTTTT. Translation gives CASRLSGGGGTGELFF.

The rearrangement links TRBV7-2 to TRBJ1-5; no clear D. V was cut by 5 bases and J by 2 bases, with 10 bases left in between. The CDR3 totals 14 residues. From germline, CDR1 is SGHTA and CDR2 FQGNSA. CDR3 protein: CASSPGTGNQPQHF. CDR3 bases: TGTGCCAGCAGCCCAGGCACGGGCAATCAGCCCCAGCATTTT.

The chain is built from TRBV7-2 and TRBJ2-2, with D possibly matching TRBD1 (6 bases). Germline assignment: CDR1 SGHTA and CDR2 FQGNSA. The ends were cut back, 5 bases at V and 4 bases at J, with 11 bases in the middle. CDR3 length: 14 amino acids. The CDR3 DNA sequence: TGTGCCAGCAGCCCGAAGACAGGCACCGGGGAGCTGTTTTTT. Protein sequence: CASSPKTGTGELFF. The full variable domain, with the rest looked up from reference TRBV7-2 and TRBJ2-2, is GAGVSQSPSNKVTEKGKDVELRCDPISGHTALYWYRQSLGQGLEFLIYFQGNSAPDKSGLPSDRFSAERTGGSVSTLTIQRTQQEDSAVYLCASSPKTGTGELFFGEGSRLTVL.

V gene TRBV5-1 combines with J gene TRBJ1-1, with 11 nucleotides matching TRBD1. V lost 4 bases, J lost 0 bases, and 8 bases stayed unmatched. This CDR3 region has 17 residues. Looked up from germline, CDR1 is SGHRS and CDR2 is YFSETQ. CDR3 sequence: CASSLWGQGGMNTEAFF. Written as DNA, the CDR3 is TGCGCCAGCAGCCTCTGGGGACAGGGGGGAATGAACACTGAAGCTTTCTTT.

The gene calls are TRBV28 and TRBJ1-5; 10 bases are shared with TRBD1. The CDR3 is made up of 15 amino acids. Germline V gene data show CDR1 as MDHEN and CDR2 as SYDVKM. Losses at the gene ends were 2 bases for V and 7 bases for J; bases not matched to a gene: 5. The CDR3 is CASSLRDRGRQPQHF. CDR3 sequence (DNA): TGTGCCAGCAGTTTACGGGACAGGGGTAGACAGCCCCAGCATTTT.

This clone appeared a few times. Written as DNA, the CDR3 is TGTGCCAGCAGTCTTTCTCAAAGACAGAGAACGAACACTGAAGCTTTCTTT. This translates into CASSLSQRQRTNTEAFF. The chain joins TRBV27 to TRBJ1-1; D may be TRBD1 (5 bases). Germline loops: CDR1 MNHEY, CDR2 SMNVEV (reference sequence). The CDR3 length is 17 residues. With 5 bases removed from V and 1 base from J, the gap between germline ends came to 20 bases.

The gene calls are TRBV28 and TRBJ2-3; D remains unclear. Trimming cost V 3 bases and J 6 bases, with 7 bases left between them. CDR1 and CDR2 from the germline V gene are MDHEN and SYDVKM. The CDR3 spans 12 residues. The chain's CDR3 is CASSLFSDTQYF. Written as DNA, the CDR3 is TGTGCCAGCAGTTTGTTCTCTGATACGCAGTATTTT.

The sample holds a few counts of this clone. The V call is TRBV5-8, the J call TRBJ2-7; 8 positions agree with TRBD1. The V and J ends lost 0 bases and 3 bases, in that order; junction bases with no gene match: 2. CDR3 length: 14 residues. From germline, CDR1 is SGHTS and CDR2 YDEGEE. For the CDR3, the DNA is TGTGCCAGCAGCTTGGTAGGACAGGGCTACGAGCAGTACTTC. Residues: CASSLVGQGYEQYF.

The chain has TRBV4-1 and TRBJ2-3; perhaps TRBD2 as D (5 bases). CDR1 is MGHRA and CDR2 is YSYEKL in the germline V gene. The CDR3 contains 14 residues. The V end was cut by 1 base, the J end by 9 bases, with 14 bases between. CDR3 in amino acids: CASSQGSGIVTQYF. The CDR3 nucleotides read TGCGCCAGCAGCCAAGGGTCCGGGATAGTAACGCAGTATTTT.

The V and J genes are TRBV5-1 and TRBJ2-2; D is perhaps TRBD1 (5 bases). V lost 5 bases and J 2 bases, leaving 13 bases between the germline ends. This CDR3 is built from 15 residues. The germline CDR1 and CDR2 sequences are SGHRS and YFSETQ. In DNA, the CDR3 is TGCGCCAGCAGTGTCTCAGGACAAAACACCGGGGAGCTGTTTTTT. Protein: CASSVSGQNTGELFF.